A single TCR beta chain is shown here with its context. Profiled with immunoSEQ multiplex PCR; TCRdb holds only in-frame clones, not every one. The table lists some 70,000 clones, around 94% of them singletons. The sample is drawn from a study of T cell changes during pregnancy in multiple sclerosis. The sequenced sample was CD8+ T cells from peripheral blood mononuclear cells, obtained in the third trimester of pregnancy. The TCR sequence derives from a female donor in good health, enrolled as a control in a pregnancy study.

CDR3 in amino acids: CASYPGLSSNTGELFF. The CDR3 nucleotides are TGTGCCAGCTACCCAGGGTTATCCTCGAACACCGGGGAGCTGTTTTTT. J is TRBJ2-2 and V is TRBV7-9, with D possibly TRBD1 on 5 matching bases. Trimming took 8 bases from V and 0 from J, leaving 16 bases between them. From germline, CDR1 is SEHNR and CDR2 FQNEAQ (reference sequence). The CDR3 has 16 residues.